Included here is one T cell receptor beta chain sequence, with context. Unique molecular identifiers featured in how the TCRbeta library was prepared. Each CDR3 protein gets one entry after TCRdb re-called the PCR reads with MiXCR. The sample records 300,000 or so distinct CDR3 sequences, almost 10% being singletons. The data derive from a study of T-cell reconstitution after alpha-beta-depleted transplantation in children. There are 16 residues in the CDR3. After removal of 0 bases from V and 4 bases from J, the junction contained 2 bases not matched to a gene. The germline V gene has CDR1 LGHNA and CDR2 YNFKEQ.

The sequence was collected from a human donor who donated a stem cell graft to a child with SCID. This specimen consisted of PBMCs from the stem cell graft donor, obtained from the stem cell graft. V is TRBV4-2 and J is TRBJ2-3; 12 bases match TRBD1. In DNA, the CDR3 is TGTGCCAGCAGCCAAGATGGGACAGGGGGCTCAGATACGCAGTATTTT. Amino acid sequence: CASSQDGTGGSDTQYF.